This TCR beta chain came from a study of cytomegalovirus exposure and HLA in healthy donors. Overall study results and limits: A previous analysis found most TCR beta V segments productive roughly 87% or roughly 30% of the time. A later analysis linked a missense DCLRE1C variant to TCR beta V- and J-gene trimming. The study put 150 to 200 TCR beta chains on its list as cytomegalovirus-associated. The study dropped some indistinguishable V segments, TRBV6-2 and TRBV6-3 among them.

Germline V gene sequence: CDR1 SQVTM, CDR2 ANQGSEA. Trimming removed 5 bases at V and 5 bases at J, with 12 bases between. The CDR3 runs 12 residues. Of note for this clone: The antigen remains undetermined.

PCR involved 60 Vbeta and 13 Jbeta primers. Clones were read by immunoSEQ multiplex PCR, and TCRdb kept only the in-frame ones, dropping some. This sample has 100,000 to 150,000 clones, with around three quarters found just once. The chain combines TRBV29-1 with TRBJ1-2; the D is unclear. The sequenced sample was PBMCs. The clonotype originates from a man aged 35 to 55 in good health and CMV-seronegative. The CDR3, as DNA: TGCAGCGTTCAGGAACAGCAGTATGGCTACACCTTC. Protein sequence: CSVQEQQYGYTF.